Following are 4 T cell receptor beta chains from one sample sequenced in a study of OX40 agonist ivuxolimab in advanced cancers. Clones were sequenced by immunoSEQ multiplex PCR, and TCRdb holds only the in-frame ones, with some missing. The sample lists about 6,100 clones; around four fifths were seen once. The sequencing here drew on CD4+ or CD8+ T cells sorted from blood, taken in a trial of the OX40 agonist ivuxolimab. These receptors originate from an adult with an advanced solid tumor such as melanoma, head and neck, liver or kidney cancer.

To note about this clone: Mismatch with germline at one junction end may stem from a read error. CDR3 nucleotide sequence: TGTGCGAGCACGGGGGTTGTATACGAGCAGTACTTC. This gives the protein CASTGVVYEQYF. This sequence joins TRBV2 and TRBJ2-7, with TRBD2 as a possible D gene (6 bases). Germline V gene sequence: CDR1 SNHLY, CDR2 FYNNEI. The length of the CDR3 is 12 residues.

The chain carries TRBV10-1 and TRBJ1-1; no clear D gene. CDR3 length: 14 amino acids. Trimming shortened V by 3 bases and J by 10 bases, and 18 bases separated the two germline ends. In germline, CDR1 is WNHNN, CDR2 SYGVQD (reference sequence). CDR3 sequence reads: CASSEDLTGERAFF. CDR3 sequence (DNA): TGCGCCAGCAGTGAAGATTTGACCGGGGAAAGAGCTTTCTTT.

The chain is built from TRBV6-5 and TRBJ1-1, with D maybe TRBD1 (5 bases). Trimming removed 0 bases from V and 7 bases from J, with 15 bases in between. This CDR3 spans 15 amino acids. Germline V CDR1 and CDR2: MNHEY, SVGAGI. The CDR3 sequence is CASSYSNGMDNEAFF. CDR3 coding DNA: TGTGCCAGCAGTTACTCAAACGGGATGGACAATGAAGCTTTCTTT.

V gene TRBV28 combines with J gene TRBJ2-7; D gene ambiguous. The CDR3 runs 13 residues. The germline CDR1 and CDR2 sequences are MDHEN and SYDVKM. The V end was cut by 3 bases, the J end by 0 bases, with 6 bases between. CDR3 nucleotides: TGTGCCAGCAGTTTTCAGAACTCCTACGAGCAGTACTTC. Protein sequence: CASSFQNSYEQYF.